This record concerns one T cell receptor beta chain sequence. Its antigen is unknown. Primers: 60 Vbeta forward and 13 Jbeta reverse. Sequenced by immunoSEQ multiplex PCR; TCRdb stores in-frame clones only, minus some. The profile shows about 100,000 clones, about four fifths of them singletons. These data belong to a study of cytomegalovirus exposure and HLA in healthy donors. Study-level points and caveats: TCR beta sequences reportedly predicted the HLA-A and HLA-B alleles of most subjects accurately. The study had only CMV serostatus as immune exposure information. The study flagged approximately 180 TCR beta chains as cytomegalovirus-associated.

The length of the CDR3 is 15 residues. V gave up 3 bases and J gave up 5 bases, with 18 bases separating them. Per germline, CDR1 SGHDT and CDR2 YYEEEE. Regarding donors, all were healthy bone marrow donors. The J gene is TRBJ2-7, the V gene TRBV5-6; tentative D call: TRBD2 (5 bases). The TCR comes from a young man in good health and CMV-seronegative. Sequenced: PBMCs. The CDR3 nucleotides are TGTGCCAGCAGCTCCACCGGGTTAGGAGGACACGAGCAGTACTTC. Translation gives CASSSTGLGGHEQYF.